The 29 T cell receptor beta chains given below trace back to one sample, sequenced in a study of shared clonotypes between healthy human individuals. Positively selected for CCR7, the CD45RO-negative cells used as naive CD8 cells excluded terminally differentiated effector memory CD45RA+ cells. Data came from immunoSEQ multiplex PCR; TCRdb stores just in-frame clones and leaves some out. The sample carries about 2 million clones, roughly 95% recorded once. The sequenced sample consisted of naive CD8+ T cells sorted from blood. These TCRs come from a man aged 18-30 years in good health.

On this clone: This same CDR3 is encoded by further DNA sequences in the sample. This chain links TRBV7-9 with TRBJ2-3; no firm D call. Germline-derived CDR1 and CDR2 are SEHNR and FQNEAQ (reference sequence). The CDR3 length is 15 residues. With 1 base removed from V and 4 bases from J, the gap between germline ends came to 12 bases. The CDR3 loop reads CASSLVGLAADTQYF. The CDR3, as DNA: TGTGCCAGCAGCTTAGTCGGCCTTGCAGCAGATACGCAGTATTTT.

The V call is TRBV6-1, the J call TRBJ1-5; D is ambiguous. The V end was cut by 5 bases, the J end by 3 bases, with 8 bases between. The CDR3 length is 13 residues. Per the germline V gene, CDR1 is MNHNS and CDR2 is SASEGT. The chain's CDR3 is CASSLVDNQPQHF. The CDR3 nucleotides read TGTGCCAGCAGTTTGGTGGACAATCAGCCCCAGCATTTT.

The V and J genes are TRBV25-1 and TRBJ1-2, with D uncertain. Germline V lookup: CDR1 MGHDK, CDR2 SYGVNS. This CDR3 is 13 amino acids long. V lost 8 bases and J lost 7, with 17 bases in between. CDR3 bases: TGTGCCAGCTCTCTCTCGGGAACAGTTGGCTACACCTTC. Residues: CASSLSGTVGYTF.

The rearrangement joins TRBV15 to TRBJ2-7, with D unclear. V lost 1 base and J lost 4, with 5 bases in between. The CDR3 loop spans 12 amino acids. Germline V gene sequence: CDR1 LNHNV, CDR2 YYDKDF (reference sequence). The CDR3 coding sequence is TGTGCCACCAGCAGAGGCAAGTACGAGCAGTACTTC. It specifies CATSRGKYEQYF.

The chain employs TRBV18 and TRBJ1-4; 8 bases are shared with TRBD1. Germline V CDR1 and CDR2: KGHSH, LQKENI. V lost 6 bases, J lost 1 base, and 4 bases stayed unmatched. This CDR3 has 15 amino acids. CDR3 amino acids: CASSLTGGTNEKLFF. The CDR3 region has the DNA TGTGCCAGCTCCCTAACAGGGGGAACTAATGAAAAACTGTTTTTT.

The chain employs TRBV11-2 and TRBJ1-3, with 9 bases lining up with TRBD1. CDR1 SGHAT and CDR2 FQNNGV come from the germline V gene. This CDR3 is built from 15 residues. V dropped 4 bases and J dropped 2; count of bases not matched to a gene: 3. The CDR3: CASSSRQGAGNTIYF. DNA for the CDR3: TGTGCCAGCAGCTCCAGACAGGGGGCTGGAAACACCATATATTTT.

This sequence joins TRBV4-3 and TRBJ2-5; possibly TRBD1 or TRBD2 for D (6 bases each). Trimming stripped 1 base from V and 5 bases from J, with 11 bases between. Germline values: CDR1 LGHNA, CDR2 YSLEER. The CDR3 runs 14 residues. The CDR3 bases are TGCGCCAGCAGCCAAGGGGTAGGGGGGGAGACCCAGTACTTC. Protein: CASSQGVGGETQYF.

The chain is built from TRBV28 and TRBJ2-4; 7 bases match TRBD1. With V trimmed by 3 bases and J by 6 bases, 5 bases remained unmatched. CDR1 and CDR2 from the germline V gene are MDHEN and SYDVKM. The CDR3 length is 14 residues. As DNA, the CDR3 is TGTGCCAGCAGTTTCAGGGGGAGAATAAACATTCAGTACTTC. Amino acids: CASSFRGRINIQYF.

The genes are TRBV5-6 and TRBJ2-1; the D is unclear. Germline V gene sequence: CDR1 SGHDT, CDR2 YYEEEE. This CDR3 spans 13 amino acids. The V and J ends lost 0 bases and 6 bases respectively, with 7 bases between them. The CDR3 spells CASSLVVTNEQFF. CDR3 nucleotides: TGTGCCAGCAGCTTGGTAGTGACCAATGAGCAGTTCTTC.

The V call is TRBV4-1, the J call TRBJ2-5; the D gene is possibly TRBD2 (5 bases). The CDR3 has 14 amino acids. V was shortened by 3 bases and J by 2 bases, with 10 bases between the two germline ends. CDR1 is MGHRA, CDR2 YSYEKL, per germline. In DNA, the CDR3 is TGCGCCAGCAGCCACCGGGAAGGTCAAGAGACCCAGTACTTC. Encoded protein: CASSHREGQETQYF.

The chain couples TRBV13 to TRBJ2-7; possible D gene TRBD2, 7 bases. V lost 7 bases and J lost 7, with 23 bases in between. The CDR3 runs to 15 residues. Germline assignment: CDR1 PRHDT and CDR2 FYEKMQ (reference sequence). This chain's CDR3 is CASILAGAVSREQYF. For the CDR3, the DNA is TGTGCCAGCATCCTCGCGGGGGCGGTCTCGAGGGAGCAGTACTTC.

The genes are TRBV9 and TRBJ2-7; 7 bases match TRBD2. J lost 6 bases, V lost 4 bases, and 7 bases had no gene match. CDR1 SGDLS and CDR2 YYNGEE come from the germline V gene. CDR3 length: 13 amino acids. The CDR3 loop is CASSLGGEGEQYF. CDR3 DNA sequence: TGTGCCAGCAGCCTAGGAGGGGAGGGCGAGCAGTACTTC. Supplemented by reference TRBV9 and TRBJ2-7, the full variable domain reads DSGVTQTPKHLITATGQRVTLRCSPRSGDLSVYWYQQSLDQGLQFLIQYYNGEERAKGNILERFSAQQFPDLHSELNLSSLELGDSALYFCASSLGGEGEQYFGPGTRLTVT.

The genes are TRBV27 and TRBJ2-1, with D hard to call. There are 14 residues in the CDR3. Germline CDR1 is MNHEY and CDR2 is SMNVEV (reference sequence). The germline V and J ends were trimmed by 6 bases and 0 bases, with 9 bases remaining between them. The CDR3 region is CASRSPSSYNEQFF. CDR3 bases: TGTGCCAGCAGAAGCCCGAGCTCCTACAATGAGCAGTTCTTC.

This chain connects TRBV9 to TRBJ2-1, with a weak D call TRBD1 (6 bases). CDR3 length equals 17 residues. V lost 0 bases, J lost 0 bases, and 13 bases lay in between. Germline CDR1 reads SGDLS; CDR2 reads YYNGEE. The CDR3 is CASSVGDGGLSYNEQFF. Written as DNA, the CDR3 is TGTGCCAGCAGCGTAGGGGATGGGGGCCTCTCCTACAATGAGCAGTTCTTC.

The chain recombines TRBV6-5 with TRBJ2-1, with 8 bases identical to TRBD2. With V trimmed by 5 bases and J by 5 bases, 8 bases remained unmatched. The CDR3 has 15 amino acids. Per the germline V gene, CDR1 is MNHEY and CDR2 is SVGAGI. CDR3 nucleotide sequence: TGTGCCAGCAGTCTAAGCGGGGGTTTGAACAATGAGCAGTTCTTC. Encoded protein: CASSLSGGLNNEQFF.

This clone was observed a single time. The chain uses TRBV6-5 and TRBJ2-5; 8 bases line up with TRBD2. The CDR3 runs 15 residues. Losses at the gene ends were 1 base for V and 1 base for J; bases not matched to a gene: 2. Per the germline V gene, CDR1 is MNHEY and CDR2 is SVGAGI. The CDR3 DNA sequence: TGTGCCAGCAGTTACTTCCGGGGGGGCCAAGAGACCCAGTACTTC. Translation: CASSYFRGGQETQYF.

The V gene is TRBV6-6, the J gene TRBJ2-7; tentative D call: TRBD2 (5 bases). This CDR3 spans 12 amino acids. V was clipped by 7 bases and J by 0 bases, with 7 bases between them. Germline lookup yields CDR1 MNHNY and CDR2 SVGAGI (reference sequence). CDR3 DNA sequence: TGTGCCAGCAACGGACTCTCCTACGAGCAGTACTTC. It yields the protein CASNGLSYEQYF.

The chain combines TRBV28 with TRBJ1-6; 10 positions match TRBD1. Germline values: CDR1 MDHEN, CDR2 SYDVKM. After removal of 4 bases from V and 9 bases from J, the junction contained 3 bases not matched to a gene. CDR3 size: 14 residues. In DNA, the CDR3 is TGTGCCAGCAGTTCAGGGGACAGGGGTTCACCCCTCCACTTT. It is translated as CASSSGDRGSPLHF.

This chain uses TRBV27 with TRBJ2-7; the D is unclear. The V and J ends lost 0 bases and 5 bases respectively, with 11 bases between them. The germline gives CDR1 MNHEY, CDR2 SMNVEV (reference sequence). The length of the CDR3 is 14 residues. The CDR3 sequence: CASSLSPTSDEQYF. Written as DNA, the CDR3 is TGTGCCAGCAGTTTATCCCCCACGTCTGACGAGCAGTACTTC.

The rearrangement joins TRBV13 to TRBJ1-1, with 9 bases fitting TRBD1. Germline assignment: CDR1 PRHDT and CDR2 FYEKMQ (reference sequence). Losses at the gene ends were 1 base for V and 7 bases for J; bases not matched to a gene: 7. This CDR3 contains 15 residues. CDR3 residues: CASSLEGTGSLEAFF. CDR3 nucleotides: TGTGCCAGCAGCTTAGAGGGGACAGGGAGCCTTGAAGCTTTCTTT.

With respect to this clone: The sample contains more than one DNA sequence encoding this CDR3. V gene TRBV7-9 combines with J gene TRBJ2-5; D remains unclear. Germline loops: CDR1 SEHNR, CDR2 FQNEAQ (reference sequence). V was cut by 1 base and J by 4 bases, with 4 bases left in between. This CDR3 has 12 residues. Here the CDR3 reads CASSLDGETQYF. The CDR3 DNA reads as TGTGCCAGCAGCTTAGACGGAGAGACCCAGTACTTC. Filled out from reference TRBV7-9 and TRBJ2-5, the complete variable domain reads DTGVSQNPRHKITKRGQNVTFRCDPISEHNRLYWYRQTLGQGPEFLTYFQNEAQLEKSRLLSDRFSAERPKGSFSTLEIQRTEQGDSAMYLCASSLDGETQYFGPGTRLLVL.

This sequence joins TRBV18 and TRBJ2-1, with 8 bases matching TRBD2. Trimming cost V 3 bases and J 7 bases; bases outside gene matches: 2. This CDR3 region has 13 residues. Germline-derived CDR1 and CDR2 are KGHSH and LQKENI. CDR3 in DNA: TGTGCCAGCTCACCTAGCGGGACAAATGAGCAGTTCTTC. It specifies CASSPSGTNEQFF.

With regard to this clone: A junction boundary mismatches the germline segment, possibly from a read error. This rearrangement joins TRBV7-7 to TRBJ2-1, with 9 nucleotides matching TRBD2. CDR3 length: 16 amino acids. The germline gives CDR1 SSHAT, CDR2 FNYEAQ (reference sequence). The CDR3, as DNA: TGTGCTAGCAGCTTAGGCCCGGGACTAGCTAACAATGAGCAGTTCTTC. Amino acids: CASSLGPGLANNEQFF.

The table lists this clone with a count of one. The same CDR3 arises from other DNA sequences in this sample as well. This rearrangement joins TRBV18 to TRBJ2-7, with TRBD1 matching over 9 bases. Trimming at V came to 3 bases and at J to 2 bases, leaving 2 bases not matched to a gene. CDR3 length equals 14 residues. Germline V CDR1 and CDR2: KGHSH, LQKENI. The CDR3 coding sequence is TGTGCCAGCTCACCTGGGACAGGGCCCTACGAGCAGTACTTC. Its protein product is CASSPGTGPYEQYF.

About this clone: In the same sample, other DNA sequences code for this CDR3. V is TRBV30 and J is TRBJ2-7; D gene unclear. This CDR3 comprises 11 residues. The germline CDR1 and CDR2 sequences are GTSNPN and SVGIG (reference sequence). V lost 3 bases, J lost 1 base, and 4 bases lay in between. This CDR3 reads CAWRGSYEQYF. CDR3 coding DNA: TGTGCCTGGAGAGGATCCTACGAGCAGTACTTC.

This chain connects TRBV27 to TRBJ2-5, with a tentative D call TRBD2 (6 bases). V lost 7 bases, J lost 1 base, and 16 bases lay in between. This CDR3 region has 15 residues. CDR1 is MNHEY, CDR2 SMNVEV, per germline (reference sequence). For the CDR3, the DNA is TGTGCCAGCACCTCCCGGAGGGGCGGCCAAGAGACCCAGTACTTC. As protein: CASTSRRGGQETQYF.

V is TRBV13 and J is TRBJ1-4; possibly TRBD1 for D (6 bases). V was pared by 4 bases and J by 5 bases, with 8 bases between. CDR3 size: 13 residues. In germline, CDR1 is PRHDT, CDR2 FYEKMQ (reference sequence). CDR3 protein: CASSYGQNEKLFF. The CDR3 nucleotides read TGTGCCAGCAGCTACGGACAGAATGAAAAACTGTTTTTT.

The CDR3 coding sequence is TGTGCCAGCAGTTACTATGCGGGAGCTAACTATGGCTACACCTTC. It is translated as CASSYYAGANYGYTF. The V gene is TRBV6-5, the J gene TRBJ1-2; D uncertain. V was clipped by 1 base and J by 0 bases, with 9 bases between them. This CDR3 region has 15 residues. The germline V gene has CDR1 MNHEY and CDR2 SVGAGI.

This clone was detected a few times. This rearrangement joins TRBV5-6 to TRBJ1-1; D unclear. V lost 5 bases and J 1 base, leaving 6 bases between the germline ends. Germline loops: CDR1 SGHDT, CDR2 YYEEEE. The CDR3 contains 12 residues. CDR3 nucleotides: TGTGCCAGCAGTAAGGAGAACACTGAAGCTTTCTTT. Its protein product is CASSKENTEAFF.